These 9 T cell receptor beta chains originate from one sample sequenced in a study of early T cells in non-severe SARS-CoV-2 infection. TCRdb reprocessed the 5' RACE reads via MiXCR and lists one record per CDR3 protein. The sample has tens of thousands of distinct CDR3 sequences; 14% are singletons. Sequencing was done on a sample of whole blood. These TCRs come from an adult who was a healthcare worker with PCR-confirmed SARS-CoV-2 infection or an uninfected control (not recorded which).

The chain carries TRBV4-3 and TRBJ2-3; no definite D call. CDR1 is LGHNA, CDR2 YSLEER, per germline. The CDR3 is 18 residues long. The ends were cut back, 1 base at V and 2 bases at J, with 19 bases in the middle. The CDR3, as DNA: TGCGCCAGCAGCCAAGCCTTGCTGTTCGGGCGCAACACAGATACGCAGTATTTT. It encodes CASSQALLFGRNTDTQYF.

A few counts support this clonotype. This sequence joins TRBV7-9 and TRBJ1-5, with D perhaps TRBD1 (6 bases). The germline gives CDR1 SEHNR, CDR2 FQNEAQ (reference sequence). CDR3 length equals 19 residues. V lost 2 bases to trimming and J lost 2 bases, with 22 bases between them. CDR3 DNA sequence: TGTGCCAGCAGCTTACGTCTCCCCGGGACATCGGTGGGCAATCAGCCCCAGCATTTT. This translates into CASSLRLPGTSVGNQPQHF.

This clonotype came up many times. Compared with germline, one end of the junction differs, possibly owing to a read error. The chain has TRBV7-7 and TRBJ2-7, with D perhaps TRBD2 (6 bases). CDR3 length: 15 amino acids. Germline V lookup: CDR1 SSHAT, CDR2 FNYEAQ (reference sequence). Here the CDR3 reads CASSLALWGDHEQYF. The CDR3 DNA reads TGTGCTAGCAGCTTAGCCCTGTGGGGGGATCACGAGCAGTACTTC. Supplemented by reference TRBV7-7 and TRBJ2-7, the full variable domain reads GAGVSQSPRYKVTKRGQDVTLRCDPISSHATLYWYQQALGQGPEFLTYFNYEAQPDKSGLPSDRFSAERPEGSISTLTIQRTEQRDSAMYRCASSLALWGDHEQYFGPGTRLTVT.

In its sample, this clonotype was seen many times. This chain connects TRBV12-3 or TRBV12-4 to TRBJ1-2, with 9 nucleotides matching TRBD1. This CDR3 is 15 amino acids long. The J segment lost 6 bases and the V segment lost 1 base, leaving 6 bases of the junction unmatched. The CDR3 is CASSLGDRDKNGYTF. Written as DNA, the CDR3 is TGTGCCAGCAGTTTAGGGGACAGGGATAAAAATGGCTACACCTTC.

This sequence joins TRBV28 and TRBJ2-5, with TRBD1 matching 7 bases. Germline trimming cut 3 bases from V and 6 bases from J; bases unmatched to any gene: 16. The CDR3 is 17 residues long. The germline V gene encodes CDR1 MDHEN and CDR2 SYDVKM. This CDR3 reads CASSFGSDRVFEQTQYF. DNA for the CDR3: TGTGCCAGCAGTTTTGGGTCCGACAGGGTTTTCGAGCAGACCCAGTACTTC.

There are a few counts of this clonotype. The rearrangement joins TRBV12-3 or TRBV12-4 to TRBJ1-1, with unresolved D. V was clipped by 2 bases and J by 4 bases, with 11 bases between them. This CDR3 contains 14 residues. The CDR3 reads CASSLTHRGTEAFF. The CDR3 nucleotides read TGTGCCAGCAGTTTAACGCACCGGGGCACTGAAGCTTTCTTT.

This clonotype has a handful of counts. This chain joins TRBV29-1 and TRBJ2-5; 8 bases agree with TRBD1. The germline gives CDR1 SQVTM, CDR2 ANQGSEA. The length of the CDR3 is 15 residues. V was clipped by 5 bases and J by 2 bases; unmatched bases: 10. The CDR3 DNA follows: TGCAGCGTTAGTCCCCAGGGGGCGAAACAAGAGACCCAGTACTTC. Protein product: CSVSPQGAKQETQYF. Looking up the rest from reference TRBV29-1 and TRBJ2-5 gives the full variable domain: SAVISQKPSRDICQRGTSLTIQCQVDSQVTMMFWYRQQPGQSLTLIATANQGSEATYESGFVIDKFPISRPNLTFSTLTVSNMSPEDSSIYLCSVSPQGAKQETQYFGPGTRLLVL.

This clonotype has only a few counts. The DNA of the CDR3 is TGTGCCAGCAGTTACGTGGCCTCCGGGGAGCTGTTTTTT. This encodes CASSYVASGELFF. The chain links TRBV6-6 to TRBJ2-2; no clear D gene. With 2 bases removed from V and 6 bases from J, the gap between germline ends came to 7 bases. The CDR3 extends over 13 amino acids. Germline CDR1 MNHNY, CDR2 SVGAGI (reference sequence).

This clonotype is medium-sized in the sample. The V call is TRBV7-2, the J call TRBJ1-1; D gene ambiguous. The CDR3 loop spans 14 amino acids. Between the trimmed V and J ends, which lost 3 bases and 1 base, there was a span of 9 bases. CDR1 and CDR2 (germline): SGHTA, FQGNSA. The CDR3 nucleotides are TGTGCCAGCAGCTTGAACGCACCGAACACTGAAGCTTTCTTT. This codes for CASSLNAPNTEAFF.